These 27 T cell receptor beta chains were all obtained from the same sample, sequenced in a study of siplizumab effects on memory and regulatory T cells. Sequenced by immunoSEQ multiplex PCR; TCRdb stores in-frame clones only, minus some. This sample has approximately 94,000 clones; about 95% occur once, and the top ten carry approximately 1.5%. Sequencing used non-Treg CD4+ T cells sorted from blood. The origin of the receptors is a human donor in good health.

V usage is TRBV13 and J usage is TRBJ1-2; the D gene is possibly TRBD1 (5 bases). This CDR3 spans 13 amino acids. V lost 4 bases and J lost 6, with 12 bases in between. CDR1 and CDR2 (germline): PRHDT, FYEKMQ (reference sequence). The CDR3 coding sequence is TGTGCCAGCAGCTCGCTACCAGGGCATGGCTACACCTTC. This codes for CASSSLPGHGYTF.

CDR3 sequence reads: CAWKRISGNTIYF. The CDR3, as DNA: TGTGCCTGGAAGCGGATTTCTGGAAACACCATATATTTT. This sequence joins TRBV30 and TRBJ1-3; D remains ambiguous. The V and J ends lost 4 bases and 1 base respectively, with 8 bases between them. The V gene's germline CDR1 is GTSNPN and CDR2 SVGIG (reference sequence). The CDR3 contains 13 residues.

The CDR3 loop reads CASSYSGGATYNEQFF. DNA for the CDR3: TGTGCCAGCAGTTACTCAGGGGGGGCAACTTACAATGAGCAGTTCTTC. J is TRBJ2-1 and V is TRBV6-5; D perhaps matches TRBD2 (7 bases). The CDR3 contains 16 residues. V was pared by 0 bases and J by 4 bases, with 13 bases between. CDR1 is MNHEY, CDR2 SVGAGI, per germline.

The V gene is TRBV5-1, the J gene TRBJ1-1; 7 bases fit TRBD1. Trimming removed 1 base from V and 8 bases from J; junction bases left unmatched: 2. Per the germline V gene, CDR1 is SGHRS and CDR2 is YFSETQ. The CDR3 has 12 residues. Here the CDR3 DNA reads TGCGCCAGCAGCTTGCAGGGGGAGGAAGCTTTCTTT. This gives the protein CASSLQGEEAFF.

A note on this clone: The junction departs from germline at one end; a sequencing error may be responsible. The chain couples TRBV6-5 to TRBJ2-1; D is unclear. Germline V gene sequence: CDR1 MNHEY, CDR2 SVGAGI. This CDR3 spans 14 amino acids. CDR3 protein: CATSYRHNNNEQFF. Written as DNA, the CDR3 is TGTGCCACCAGTTACAGACACAATAACAATGAGCAGTTCTTC.

The gene calls are TRBV5-4 and TRBJ2-3; the match to TRBD1 covers 8 bases. The CDR3 has 14 amino acids. Unmatched junction bases numbered 7, after V lost 4 bases and J lost 6 bases. Germline V gene sequence: CDR1 SGHNT, CDR2 YYREEE (reference sequence). CDR3 DNA: TGTGCCAGCAGCCAGACAGGGGAAAGTGATACGCAGTATTTT. Translated: CASSQTGESDTQYF. The entire variable domain, with the rest obtained from reference TRBV5-4 and TRBJ2-3, is as follows: ETGVTQSPTHLIKTRGQQVTLRCSSQSGHNTVSWYQQALGQGPQFIFQYYREEENGRGNFPPRFSGLQFPNYSSELNVNALELDDSALYLCASSQTGESDTQYFGPGTRLTVL.

This rearrangement joins TRBV5-1 to TRBJ2-7; 8 bases match TRBD2. The CDR3 is 15 residues long. Per germline, CDR1 SGHRS and CDR2 YFSETQ. J gave up 6 bases and V 1 base, and 9 bases lay outside the gene matches. CDR3 sequence reads: CASSLSAGGEGEQYF. The DNA for the CDR3 is TGCGCCAGCAGCTTGTCCGCGGGAGGAGAGGGCGAGCAGTACTTC.

This clone was observed a single time. Germline is not matched at one junction end, which may reflect a read error. The V and J genes are TRBV7-7 and TRBJ2-1, with D possibly being TRBD2 (6 bases). Germline CDR1 and CDR2: SSHAT and FNYEAQ (reference sequence). CDR3 length: 16 amino acids. CDR3 DNA sequence: TGTGCTAGCAGCGCGGGGCGGTTTGTCCGTTACAATGAGCAGTTCTTC. Amino acid sequence: CASSAGRFVRYNEQFF.

This chain links TRBV6-5 with TRBJ1-2; TRBD1 matches at 10 bases. The CDR3 has 16 residues. V was pared by 0 bases and J by 2 bases, with 3 bases of the junction left unmatched. The germline CDR1 and CDR2 sequences are MNHEY and SVGAGI. The CDR3 bases are TGTGCCAGCAGTTACTCCAGGACAGGGGGGAACTATGGCTACACCTTC. This sequence encodes CASSYSRTGGNYGYTF.

This sequence joins TRBV19 and TRBJ1-4; possible D gene TRBD1, 5 bases. The V gene's germline CDR1 is LNHDA and CDR2 SQIVND (reference sequence). V was trimmed by 4 bases and J by 14 bases, leaving 26 bases between them. This CDR3 comprises 16 residues. CDR3 in DNA: TGTGCCAGTAGTACCACTTCGATCAACCAGGGTCGGAGGCTGTTTTTT. It codes for CASSTTSINQGRRLFF. The variable domain in full, with the rest retrieved from reference TRBV19 and TRBJ1-4, is DGGITQSPKYLFRKEGQNVTLSCEQNLNHDAMYWYRQDPGQGLRLIYYSQIVNDFQKGDIAEGYSVSREKKESFPLTVTSAQKNPTAFYLCASSTTSINQGRRLFFGSGTQLSVL.

This chain uses TRBV2 with TRBJ2-7; 10 positions agree with TRBD2. The CDR3 extends over 16 amino acids. Trimming took 7 bases from V and 5 from J; bases not matched to a gene: 14. Germline V CDR1 and CDR2: SNHLY, FYNNEI. In DNA form, the CDR3 reads TGTGCCAGCACCCCCCTGGGCAGCGGGAGGGGGAACGAGCAGTACTTC. Its protein is CASTPLGSGRGNEQYF.

This chain links TRBV4-1 with TRBJ2-5; 7 nucleotides line up with TRBD2. V lost 0 bases, J lost 3 bases, and 7 bases stayed unmatched. The V gene's germline CDR1 is MGHRA and CDR2 YSYEKL. The CDR3 loop spans 16 amino acids. CDR3 coding DNA: TGCGCCAGCAGCCAAGATTCGGGCGGGAGTGAAGAGACCCAGTACTTC. Its protein product is CASSQDSGGSEETQYF.

The chain couples TRBV2 to TRBJ2-1; 12 nucleotides line up with TRBD1. J lost 7 bases, V lost 10 bases, and 8 bases had no gene match. Germline V lookup: CDR1 SNHLY, CDR2 FYNNEI. The CDR3 loop spans 14 amino acids. CDR3 nucleotides: TGTGCCACTTCGGGACAGGGGGCGAAAAATGAGCAGTTCTTC. This gives the protein CATSGQGAKNEQFF.

A single count supports this clone. V gene TRBV28 combines with J gene TRBJ1-3; no firm D call. The V gene's germline CDR1 is MDHEN and CDR2 SYDVKM. The CDR3 sequence is 17 residues long. The ends were cut back, 3 bases at V and 2 bases at J, with 17 bases in the middle. DNA for the CDR3: TGTGCCAGCAGTTTCTTGGCGAGGGTTACAACTGGAAACACCATATATTTT. This translates into CASSFLARVTTGNTIYF.

This chain joins TRBV7-8 and TRBJ2-7; 13 bases fit TRBD2. Trimming cost V 5 bases and J 7 bases; bases outside gene matches: 14. There are 17 residues in the CDR3. Germline CDR1 reads SGHVS; CDR2 reads FQNEAQ. The CDR3 sequence: CASSPRTSGSGGVEQYF. DNA for the CDR3: TGTGCCAGCAGCCCCCGGACTAGCGGGAGCGGGGGAGTTGAGCAGTACTTC.

This clone was observed once. The CDR3 DNA reads as TGTGCCAGTAGTGTCCGGGGGACCGTCGACACTGAAGCTTTCTTT. It is translated as CASSVRGTVDTEAFF. The chain is built from TRBV19 and TRBJ1-1, with a possible D match to TRBD1 (5 bases). Germline values: CDR1 LNHDA, CDR2 SQIVND (reference sequence). V lost 5 bases and J lost 3, with 16 bases in between. The CDR3 sequence is 15 residues long.

The chain uses TRBV11-3 and TRBJ1-1; the D is unclear. V lost 2 bases, J lost 1 base, and 5 bases lay in between. This CDR3 contains 13 residues. Germline CDR1 and CDR2: SGHNT and YENEEA. CDR3 DNA: TGTGCCAGCAGCTTACATCCGAACACTGAAGCTTTCTTT. It translates to CASSLHPNTEAFF.

The chain couples TRBV2 to TRBJ1-5; TRBD1 is a possible D gene (6 bases). Looked up from germline, CDR1 is SNHLY and CDR2 is FYNNEI. Trimming removed 6 bases from V and 5 bases from J, with 11 bases in between. The CDR3 extends over 13 amino acids. The DNA for the CDR3 is TGTGCCAGCAGGTGGGACACCGATCAGCCCCAGCATTTT. Translated: CASRWDTDQPQHF.

The gene calls are TRBV19 and TRBJ2-3; no firm D call. The CDR3 has 14 residues. V lost 5 bases, J lost 5 bases, and 14 bases lay in between. Germline V CDR1 and CDR2: LNHDA, SQIVND (reference sequence). The CDR3 DNA sequence: TGTGCCAGTAGTCAAAGGGAAATAGGAGATACGCAGTATTTT. It encodes CASSQREIGDTQYF.

The chain has TRBV6-6 and TRBJ2-7; TRBD2 might be the D (6 bases). The germline V gene encodes CDR1 MNHNY and CDR2 SVGAGI (reference sequence). Trimming took 2 bases from V and 0 from J, leaving 8 bases between them. The CDR3 runs to 14 residues. CDR3: CASSYRESSYEQYF. The CDR3 nucleotides are TGTGCCAGCAGTTACCGGGAGAGCTCCTACGAGCAGTACTTC.

The CDR3: CASSLGKPSYEQYF. The CDR3 bases are TGTGCCAGCAGTTTGGGGAAACCCTCCTACGAGCAGTACTTC. The rearrangement links TRBV28 to TRBJ2-7; D remains ambiguous. V was cut by 3 bases and J by 0 bases, with 9 bases left in between. The CDR3 extends over 14 amino acids. Germline CDR1 reads MDHEN; CDR2 reads SYDVKM. Based on the CDR3 plus reference TRBV28 and TRBJ2-7, the full variable domain is DVKVTQSSRYLVKRTGEKVFLECVQDMDHENMFWYRQDPGLGLRLIYFSYDVKMKEKGDIPEGYSVSREKKERFSLILESASTNQTSMYLCASSLGKPSYEQYFGPGTRLTVT.

The genes are TRBV15 and TRBJ1-3; D is undetermined. V was cut by 5 bases and J by 6 bases, with 14 bases left in between. The germline V gene encodes CDR1 LNHNV and CDR2 YYDKDF (reference sequence). CDR3 length: 14 amino acids. The CDR3 here is CATSPRNTKNTIYF. DNA of the CDR3: TGTGCCACCAGCCCTCGAAACACGAAAAACACCATATATTTT.

The rearrangement links TRBV7-2 to TRBJ2-1; possible D gene TRBD2, 6 bases. Deletions cut 3 bases from V and 15 bases from J, with 21 bases between. Germline assignment: CDR1 SGHTA and CDR2 FQGNSA. This CDR3 is built from 14 residues. CDR3 amino acids: CASSFSGASGERFF. Here the CDR3 DNA reads TGTGCCAGCAGCTTCTCCGGGGCCTCGGGGGAACGGTTCTTC.

V and J are TRBV29-1 and TRBJ2-7, with D possibly matching TRBD1 (6 bases). Germline-derived CDR1 and CDR2 are SQVTM and ANQGSEA. V was cut by 4 bases and J by 3 bases, with 16 bases left in between. This CDR3 is built from 14 residues. CDR3 in amino acids: CSVGNQGLGYEQYF. CDR3 bases: TGCAGCGTTGGTAATCAGGGGCTGGGCTACGAGCAGTACTTC.

The V and J genes are TRBV5-1 and TRBJ2-7, with 7 positions matching TRBD2. With V trimmed by 2 bases and J by 6 bases, 14 bases remained unmatched. This CDR3 has 16 residues. Germline CDR1 reads SGHRS; CDR2 reads YFSETQ. CDR3 protein: CASSLIAGRAEGEQYF. The CDR3 nucleotides read TGCGCCAGCAGCTTAATAGCAGGGAGGGCAGAGGGCGAGCAGTACTTC.

The sample holds one count of this clone. This chain links TRBV6-5 with TRBJ2-1; 12 bases are shared with TRBD2. This CDR3 has 16 amino acids. Germline-derived CDR1 and CDR2 are MNHEY and SVGAGI. V lost 2 bases to trimming and J lost 7 bases; unmatched junction nucleotides: 6. The CDR3 spells CASSYRLAGGLNEQFF. CDR3 nucleotide sequence: TGTGCCAGCAGTTACCGCCTAGCGGGAGGGCTAAATGAGCAGTTCTTC.

The chain carries TRBV6-6 and TRBJ1-1; 9 nucleotides match TRBD1. J lost 5 bases, V lost 6 bases, and 7 bases had no gene match. The CDR3 consists of 14 residues. From germline, CDR1 is MNHNY and CDR2 SVGAGI (reference sequence). CDR3 sequence reads: CASSYTGGLTEAFF. CDR3 DNA: TGTGCCAGCAGCTATACAGGGGGCTTAACTGAAGCTTTCTTT.